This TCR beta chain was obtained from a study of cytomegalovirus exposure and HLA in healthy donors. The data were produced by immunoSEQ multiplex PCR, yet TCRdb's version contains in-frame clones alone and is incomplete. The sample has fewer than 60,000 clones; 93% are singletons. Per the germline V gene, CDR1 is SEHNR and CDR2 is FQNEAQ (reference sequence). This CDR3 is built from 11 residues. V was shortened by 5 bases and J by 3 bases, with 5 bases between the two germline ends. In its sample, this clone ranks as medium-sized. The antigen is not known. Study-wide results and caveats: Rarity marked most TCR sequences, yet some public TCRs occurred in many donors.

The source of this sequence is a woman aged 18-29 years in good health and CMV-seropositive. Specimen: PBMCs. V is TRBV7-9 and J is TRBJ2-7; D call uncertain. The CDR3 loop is CASSHSYEQYF. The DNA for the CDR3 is TGTGCCAGCAGCCACAGCTACGAGCAGTACTTC.